The T cell receptor (beta chain) under discussion was sequenced for a study of blood T cell repertoires in COVID-19. Clinical history reported by participants formed the basis on which cohorts were assigned. Germline V gives CDR1 LGHDT, CDR2 YNNKEL (reference sequence). Germline trimming cut 6 bases from V and 7 bases from J; bases unmatched to any gene: 8. The CDR3 has 13 amino acids. Data came from immunoSEQ multiplex PCR; TCRdb stores just in-frame clones and leaves some out. The sample consists of 250,000 or so clones, roughly 85% of them appearing once. A single count supports this clone. V and J are TRBV3-1 (or the pseudogene TRBV3-2) and TRBJ1-2; 7 bases align to TRBD1. The specimen was PBMCs or T cells enriched from blood (not recorded which). The receptor was derived from a man aged 30 to 45 who had recovered from COVID-19. The CDR3 reads CASSPYRGSGYTF. In DNA form, the CDR3 reads TGTGCCAGCAGTCCATACAGGGGATCTGGCTACACCTTC.